This T cell receptor (beta chain) was identified during a study of response to subunit inactivated influenza vaccine. Findings and caveats of the study: The authors suggested that few new T cells are recruited per seasonal influenza vaccination.

TCRdb called the RT-PCR reads again in MiXCR, with one record for every CDR3 protein. The table lists fewer than 750,000 distinct CDR3 sequences, 14% of them singletons, with 11% in the top ten. V gave up 4 bases and J gave up 2 bases; unmatched junction bases: 0. The germline CDR1 and CDR2 sequences are KGHDR and SFDVKD. CDR3 length: 14 amino acids. This clonotype was detected a few times. Its antigen is undetermined. The chain recombines TRBV24-1 with TRBJ2-1, with 8 bases aligning to TRBD2. This material consisted of PBMCs from blood, taken approximately 12 days after vaccination. The clonotype originates from a man aged 45 to 65 who received an inactivated influenza vaccine. CDR3 in DNA: TGTGCCACCAGTGACGGGGGGGCCTACAATGAGCAGTTCTTC. Translation gives CATSDGGAYNEQFF.